This TCR beta chain is from a study of human T cells and chemical hapten exposure. Findings and limits, study-wide: Expanded TCRs created a significantly greater count of big CDR3 similarity clusters than controls did.

TCRdb reprocessed the RACE reads via MiXCR and lists one record per CDR3 protein. The sample shows 100,000 or so distinct CDR3 sequences, more than 9.5% of them seen only once. Time point of the sample: patch test 2, 6 weeks after DPC sensitization. Sample treatment: therapeutic diphenylcyclopropenone sensitization with weekly scalp DPC. Each patch-test visit's blood sample preceded patch application. A word on this clonotype: What it binds is unknown.

This TCR was recovered from a man aged 40-55 years with alopecia areata. Some clones in this sample may be carry-over from other donors' samples. The sequences come from whole blood, collected in connection with sensitization to the hapten diphenylcyclopropenone (DPC).

CDR3 in amino acids: CAISGLTSGLDTQYF. The CDR3 DNA sequence: TGTGCCATCAGTGGGTTAACGAGCGGCCTTGATACGCAGTATTTT. This chain links TRBV10-3 with TRBJ2-3, with D possibly being TRBD2 (5 bases). The CDR3 sequence is 15 residues long. Germline CDR1 ENHRY, CDR2 SYGVKD. Trimming took 4 bases from V and 6 from J, leaving 17 bases between them.